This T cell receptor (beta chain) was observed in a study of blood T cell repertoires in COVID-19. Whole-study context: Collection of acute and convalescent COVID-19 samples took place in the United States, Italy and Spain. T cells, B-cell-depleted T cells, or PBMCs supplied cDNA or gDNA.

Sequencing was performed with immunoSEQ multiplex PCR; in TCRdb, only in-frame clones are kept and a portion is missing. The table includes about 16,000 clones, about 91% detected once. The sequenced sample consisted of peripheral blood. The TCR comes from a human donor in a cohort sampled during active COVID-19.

The CDR3 DNA sequence: TGCGCCAGCAGTGAGGGACGGGGGTCAGGTGATGAGCAGTTCTTC. Translated, it gives CASSEGRGSGDEQFF. V gene TRBV10-2 combines with J gene TRBJ2-1; the D gene is possibly TRBD2 (6 bases). CDR1 and CDR2 (germline): WSHSY, SAAADI. Trimming stripped 2 bases from V and 8 bases from J, with 16 bases between. The CDR3 is 15 residues long.